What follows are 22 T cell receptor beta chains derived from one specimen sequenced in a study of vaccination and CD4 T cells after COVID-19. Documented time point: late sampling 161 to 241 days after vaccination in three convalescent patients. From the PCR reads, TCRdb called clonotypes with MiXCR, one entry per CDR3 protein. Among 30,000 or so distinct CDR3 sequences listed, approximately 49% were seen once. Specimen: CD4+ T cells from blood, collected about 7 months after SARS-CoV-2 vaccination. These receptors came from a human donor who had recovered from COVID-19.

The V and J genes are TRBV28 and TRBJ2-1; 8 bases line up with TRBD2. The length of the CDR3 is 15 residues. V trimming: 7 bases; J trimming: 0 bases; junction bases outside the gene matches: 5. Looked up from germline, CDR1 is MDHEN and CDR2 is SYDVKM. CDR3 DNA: TGTGCCAGCACCTCGGGACTAGTCTCCTACAATGAGCAGTTCTTC. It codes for CASTSGLVSYNEQFF.

The CDR3 loop is CSAQGSYEQYF. The CDR3 nucleotides are TGCAGTGCTCAGGGCTCCTACGAGCAGTACTTC. This rearrangement joins TRBV20-1 to TRBJ2-7; TRBD1 might be the D (5 bases). The CDR3 extends over 11 amino acids. The germline V and J ends were trimmed by 5 bases and 0 bases, with 5 bases remaining between them. CDR1 and CDR2 from the germline V gene are DFQATT and SNEGSKA (reference sequence).

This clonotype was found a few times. CDR3 residues: CASSSLGRGSLNEQFF. The CDR3 DNA reads as TGTGCCAGCAGCTCCTTGGGCCGCGGGAGTTTGAATGAGCAGTTCTTC. The rearrangement uses TRBV7-2 and TRBJ2-1; TRBD2 matches at 7 bases. Germline V gene data show CDR1 as SGHTA and CDR2 as FQGNSA. V shed 4 bases, J shed 7 bases, and the junction held 13 bases outside the gene matches. CDR3 size: 16 residues.

For the CDR3, the DNA is TGTGCCAGTAGTGTCAACAGGGGGCCCTACGAGCAGTACTTC. The encoded protein is CASSVNRGPYEQYF. This chain uses TRBV19 with TRBJ2-7, with 9 bases matching TRBD1. With 5 bases clipped from V and 2 bases from J, the junction kept 4 bases outside the gene matches. Germline assignment: CDR1 LNHDA and CDR2 SQIVND (reference sequence). The CDR3 loop spans 14 amino acids.

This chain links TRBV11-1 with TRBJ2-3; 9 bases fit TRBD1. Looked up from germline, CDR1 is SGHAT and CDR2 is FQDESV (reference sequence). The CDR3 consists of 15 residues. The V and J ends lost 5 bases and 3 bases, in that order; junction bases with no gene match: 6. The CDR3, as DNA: TGTGCCAGCAGCCAGGGACAGGGAACAACAGATACGCAGTATTTT. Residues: CASSQGQGTTDTQYF.

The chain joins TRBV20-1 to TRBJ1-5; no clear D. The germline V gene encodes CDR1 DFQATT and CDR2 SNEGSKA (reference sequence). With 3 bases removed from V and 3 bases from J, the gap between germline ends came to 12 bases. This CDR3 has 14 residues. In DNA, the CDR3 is TGCAGTGCTAGTCGGGTGGCCAACAATCAGCCCCAGCATTTT. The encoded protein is CSASRVANNQPQHF.

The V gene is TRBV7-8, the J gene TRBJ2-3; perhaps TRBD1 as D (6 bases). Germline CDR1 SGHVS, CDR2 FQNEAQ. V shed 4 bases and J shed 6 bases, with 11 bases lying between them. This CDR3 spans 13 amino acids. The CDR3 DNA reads TGTGCCAGCAGCTCATACAGGGACGATACGCAGTATTTT. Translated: CASSSYRDDTQYF. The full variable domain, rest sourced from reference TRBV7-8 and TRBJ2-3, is GAGVSQSPRYKVAKRGQDVALRCDPISGHVSLFWYQQALGQGPEFLTYFQNEAQLDKSGLPSDRFFAERPEGSVSTLKIQRTQQEDSAVYLCASSSYRDDTQYFGPGTRLTVL.

CDR3 bases: TGCAGTGCTAGAGAGGAGATCAGGCGTCGGAGCACTGAAGCTTTCTTT. Its protein product is CSAREEIRRRSTEAFF. This sequence joins TRBV20-1 and TRBJ1-1; D unclear. V shed 0 bases and J shed 4 bases, with 18 bases lying between them. Germline V lookup: CDR1 DFQATT, CDR2 SNEGSKA (reference sequence). The CDR3 extends over 16 amino acids.

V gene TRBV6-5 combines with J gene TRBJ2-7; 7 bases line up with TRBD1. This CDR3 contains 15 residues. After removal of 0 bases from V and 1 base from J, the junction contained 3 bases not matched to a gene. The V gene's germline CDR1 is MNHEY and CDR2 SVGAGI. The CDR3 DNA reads TGTGCCAGCAGTTACTCGGGACAGTTGTCCTACGAGCAGTACTTC. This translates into CASSYSGQLSYEQYF.

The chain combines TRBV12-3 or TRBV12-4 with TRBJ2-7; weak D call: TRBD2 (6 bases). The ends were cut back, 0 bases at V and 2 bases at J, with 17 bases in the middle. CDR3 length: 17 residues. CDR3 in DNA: TGTGCCAGCAGTTTAGCGGATGGCCGGGACTTAACCTACGAGCAGTACTTC. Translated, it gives CASSLADGRDLTYEQYF.

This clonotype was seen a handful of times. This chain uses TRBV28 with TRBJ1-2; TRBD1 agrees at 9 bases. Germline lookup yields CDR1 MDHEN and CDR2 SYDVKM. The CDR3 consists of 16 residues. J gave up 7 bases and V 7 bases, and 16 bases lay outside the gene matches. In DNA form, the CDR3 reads TGTGCCAGCACGCCCGCAAACCGGGACAGGGCTTTTGGCTACACCTTC. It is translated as CASTPANRDRAFGYTF.

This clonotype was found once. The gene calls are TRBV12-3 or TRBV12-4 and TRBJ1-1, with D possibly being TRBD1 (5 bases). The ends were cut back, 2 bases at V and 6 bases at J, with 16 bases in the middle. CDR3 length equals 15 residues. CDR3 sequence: CASSLWGGATSEAFF. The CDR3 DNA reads TGTGCCAGCAGTTTATGGGGGGGAGCTACCTCTGAAGCTTTCTTT.

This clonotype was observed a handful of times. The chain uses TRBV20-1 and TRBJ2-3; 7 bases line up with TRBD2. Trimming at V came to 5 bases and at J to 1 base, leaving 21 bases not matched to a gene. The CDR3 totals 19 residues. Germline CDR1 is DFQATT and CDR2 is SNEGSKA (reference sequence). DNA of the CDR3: TGCAGTGCTCCCCGCCGGCGGGAGCGGCGCAGTAGTGGCACAGATACGCAGTATTTT. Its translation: CSAPRRRERRSSGTDTQYF.

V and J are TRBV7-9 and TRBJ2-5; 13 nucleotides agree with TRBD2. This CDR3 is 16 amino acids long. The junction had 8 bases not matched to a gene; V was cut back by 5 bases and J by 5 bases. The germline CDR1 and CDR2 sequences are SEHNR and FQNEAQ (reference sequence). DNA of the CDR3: TGTGCCAGCAGCATGGGGACTAGCGGGATCTTGGAGACCCAGTACTTC. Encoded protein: CASSMGTSGILETQYF.

CDR3 DNA: TGCACCAGCAGCCAAGATTGGACTAGCGGGAACCAAGAGACCCAGTACTTC. Its translation: CTSSQDWTSGNQETQYF. This rearrangement joins TRBV1 to TRBJ2-5; the table's D call of TRBD2 was not tested on the DNA. TRBV1 is a pseudogene locus. This CDR3 spans 17 amino acids.

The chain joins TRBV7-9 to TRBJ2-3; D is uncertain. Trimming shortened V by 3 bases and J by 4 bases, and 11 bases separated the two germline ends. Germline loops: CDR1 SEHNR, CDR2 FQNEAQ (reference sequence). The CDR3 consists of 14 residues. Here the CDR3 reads CASSLKTLPDTQYF. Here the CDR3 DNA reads TGTGCCAGCAGCTTGAAGACTCTCCCAGATACGCAGTATTTT. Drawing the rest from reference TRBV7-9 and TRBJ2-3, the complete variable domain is DTGVSQNPRHKITKRGQNVTFRCDPISEHNRLYWYRQTLGQGPEFLTYFQNEAQLEKSRLLSDRFSAERPKGSFSTLEIQRTEQGDSAMYLCASSLKTLPDTQYFGPGTRLTVL.

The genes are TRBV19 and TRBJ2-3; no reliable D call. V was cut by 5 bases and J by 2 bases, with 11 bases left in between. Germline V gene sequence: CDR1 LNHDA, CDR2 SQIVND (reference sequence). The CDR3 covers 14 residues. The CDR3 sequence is CASSGPGYTDTQYF. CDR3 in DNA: TGTGCCAGTAGTGGCCCTGGGTACACAGATACGCAGTATTTT.

CDR3 DNA sequence: TGTGCCACCGGGGGGGACAGGGGTAGCAATCAGCCCCAGCATTTT. Its protein product is CATGGDRGSNQPQHF. V gene TRBV6-1 combines with J gene TRBJ1-5; 10 bases are shared with TRBD1. V lost 10 bases and J lost 0; bases outside the gene matches: 6. The CDR3 sequence is 15 residues long. Germline values: CDR1 MNHNS, CDR2 SASEGT.

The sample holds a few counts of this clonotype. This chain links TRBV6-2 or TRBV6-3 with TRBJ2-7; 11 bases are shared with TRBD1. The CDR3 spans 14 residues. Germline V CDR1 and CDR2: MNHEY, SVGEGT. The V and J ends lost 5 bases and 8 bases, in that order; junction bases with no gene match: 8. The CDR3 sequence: CASSRTGTGGQQYF. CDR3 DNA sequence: TGTGCCAGCAGTCGCACCGGGACAGGGGGGCAGCAGTACTTC.

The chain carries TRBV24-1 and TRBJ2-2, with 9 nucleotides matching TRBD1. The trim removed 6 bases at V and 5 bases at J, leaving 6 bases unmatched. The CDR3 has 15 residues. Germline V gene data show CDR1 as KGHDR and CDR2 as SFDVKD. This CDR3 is CATSSGQGHTGELFF. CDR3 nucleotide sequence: TGTGCCACCAGTTCGGGACAGGGTCATACCGGGGAGCTGTTTTTT.

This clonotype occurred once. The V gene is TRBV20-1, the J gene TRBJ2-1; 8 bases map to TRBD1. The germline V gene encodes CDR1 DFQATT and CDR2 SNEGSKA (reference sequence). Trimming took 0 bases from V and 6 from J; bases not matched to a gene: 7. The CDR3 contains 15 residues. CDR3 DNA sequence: TGCAGTGCTAGAGACAGACATACAGGGGGCAATGAGCAGTTCTTC. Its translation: CSARDRHTGGNEQFF.

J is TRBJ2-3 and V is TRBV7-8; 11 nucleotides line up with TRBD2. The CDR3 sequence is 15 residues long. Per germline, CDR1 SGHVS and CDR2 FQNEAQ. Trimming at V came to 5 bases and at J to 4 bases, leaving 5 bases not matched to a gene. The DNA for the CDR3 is TGTGCCAGCAGCCCACTAGCGGGAGTCCCAGATACGCAGTATTTT. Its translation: CASSPLAGVPDTQYF.